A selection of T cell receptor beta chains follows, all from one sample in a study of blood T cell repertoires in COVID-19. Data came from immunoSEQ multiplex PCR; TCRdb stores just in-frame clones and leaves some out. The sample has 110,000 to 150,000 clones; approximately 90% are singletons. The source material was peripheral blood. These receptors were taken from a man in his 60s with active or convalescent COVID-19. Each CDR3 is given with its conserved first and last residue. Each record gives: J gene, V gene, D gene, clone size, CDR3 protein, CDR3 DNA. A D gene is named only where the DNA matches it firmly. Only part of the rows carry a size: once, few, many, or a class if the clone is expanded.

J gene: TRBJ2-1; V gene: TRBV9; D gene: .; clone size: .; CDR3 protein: CASSVYNNEQFF; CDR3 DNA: TGTGCCAGCAGCGTCTATAACAATGAGCAGTTCTTC
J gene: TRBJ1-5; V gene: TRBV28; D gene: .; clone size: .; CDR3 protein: CASTGGRNQPQHF; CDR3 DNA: TGTGCCAGCACTGGGGGGAGGAATCAGCCCCAGCATTTT
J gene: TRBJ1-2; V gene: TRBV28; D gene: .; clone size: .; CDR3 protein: CAARWAPNYGYTF; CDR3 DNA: TGTGCCGCACGGTGGGCCCCTAACTATGGCTACACCTTC
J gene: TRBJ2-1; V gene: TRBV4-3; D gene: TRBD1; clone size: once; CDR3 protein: CASGSRQGGNEQFF; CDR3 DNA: TGCGCCAGCGGGTCAAGACAGGGGGGGAATGAGCAGTTCTTC
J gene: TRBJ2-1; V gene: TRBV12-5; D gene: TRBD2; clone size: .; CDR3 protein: CASSTSGSYNEQFF; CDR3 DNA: TGTGCTAGCTCGACTAGCGGGAGCTACAATGAGCAGTTCTTC
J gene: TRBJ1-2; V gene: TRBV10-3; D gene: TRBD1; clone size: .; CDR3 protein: CAISGKGQGAPGYTF; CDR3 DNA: TGTGCCATCAGTGGGAAAGGACAGGGGGCGCCTGGCTACACCTTC
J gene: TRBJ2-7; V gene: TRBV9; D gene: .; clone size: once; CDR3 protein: CASSVAPGSSYEQYF; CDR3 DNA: TGTGCCAGCAGCGTAGCACCGGGGTCCTCCTACGAGCAGTACTTC
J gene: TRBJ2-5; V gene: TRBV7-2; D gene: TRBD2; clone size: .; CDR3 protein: CASSSNGSGGRGETQYF; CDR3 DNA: TGTGCCAGCAGCTCGAACGGTAGCGGGGGGAGGGGAGAGACCCAGTACTTC
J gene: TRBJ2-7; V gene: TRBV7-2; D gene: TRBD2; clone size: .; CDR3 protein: CASSPLLAGGYEQYF; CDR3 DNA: TGTGCCAGCAGCCCCTTGCTAGCGGGGGGATACGAGCAGTACTTC
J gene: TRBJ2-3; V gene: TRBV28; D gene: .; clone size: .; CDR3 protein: CASTWGLLTDTQYF; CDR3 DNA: TGTGCCAGCACCTGGGGACTCCTCACAGATACGCAGTATTTT
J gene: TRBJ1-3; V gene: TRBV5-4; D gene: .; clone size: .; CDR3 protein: CASSQQRINTIYF; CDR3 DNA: TGTGCCAGCAGCCAACAGCGGATAAACACCATATATTTT
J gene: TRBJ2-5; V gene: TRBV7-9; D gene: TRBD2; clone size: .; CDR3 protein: CASSMTSGVAETQYF; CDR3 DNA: TGTGCCAGCAGCATGACTAGCGGGGTGGCGGAGACCCAGTACTTC
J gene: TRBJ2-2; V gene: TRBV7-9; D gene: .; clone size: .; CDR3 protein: CASSPPGKNTGELFF; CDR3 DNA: TGTGCCAGCAGCCCCCCGGGAAAGAACACCGGGGAGCTGTTTTTT
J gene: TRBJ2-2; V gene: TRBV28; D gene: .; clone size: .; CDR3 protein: CASSFPGARSGELFF; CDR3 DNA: TGTGCCAGCAGTTTCCCAGGGGCGCGATCCGGGGAGCTGTTTTTT
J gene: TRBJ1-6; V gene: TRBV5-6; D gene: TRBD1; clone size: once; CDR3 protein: CASSSQGQTNSPLHF; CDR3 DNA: TGTGCCAGCAGCTCCCAGGGACAGACGAATTCACCCCTCCACTTT
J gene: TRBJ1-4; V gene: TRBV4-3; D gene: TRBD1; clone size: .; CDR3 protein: CASSQAQGRNEKLFF; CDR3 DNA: TGCGCCAGCAGCCAAGCACAGGGGCGTAATGAAAAACTGTTTTTT
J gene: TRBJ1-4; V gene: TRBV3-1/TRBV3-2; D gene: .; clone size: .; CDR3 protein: CASKQGVDEKLFF; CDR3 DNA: TGTGCCAGCAAACAGGGAGTTGATGAAAAACTGTTTTTT
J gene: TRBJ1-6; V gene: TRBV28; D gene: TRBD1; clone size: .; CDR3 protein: CASSIQGGNSPLHF; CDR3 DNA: TGTGCCAGCAGTATACAGGGGGGTAATTCACCCCTCCACTTT
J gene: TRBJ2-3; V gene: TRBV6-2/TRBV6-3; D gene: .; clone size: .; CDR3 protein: CASSQRPGGTDTQYF; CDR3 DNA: TGTGCCAGCAGCCAAAGGCCGGGGGGCACAGATACGCAGTATTTT
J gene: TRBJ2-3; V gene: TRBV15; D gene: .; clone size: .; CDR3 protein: CATSPGGRVKLTDTQYF; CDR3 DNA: TGTGCCACCAGCCCCGGTGGGCGGGTAAAACTCACAGATACGCAGTATTTT
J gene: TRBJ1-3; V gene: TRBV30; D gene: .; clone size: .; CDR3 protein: CAWATKREGGNTIYF; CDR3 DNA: TGTGCCTGGGCTACAAAACGGGAGGGTGGAAACACCATATATTTT
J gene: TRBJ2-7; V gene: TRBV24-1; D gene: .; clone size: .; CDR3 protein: CATSDLRFRGIVYEQYF; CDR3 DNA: TGTGCCACCAGTGATTTGAGGTTCCGGGGTATCGTTTACGAGCAGTACTTC
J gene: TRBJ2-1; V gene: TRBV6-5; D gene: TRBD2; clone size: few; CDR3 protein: CAISQGGSEFF; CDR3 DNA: TGTGCCATCTCGCAGGGCGGGAGTGAGTTCTTC
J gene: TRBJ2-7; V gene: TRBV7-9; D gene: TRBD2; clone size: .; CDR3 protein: CASSSSGTYEQYF; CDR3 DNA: TGTGCCAGCAGCTCAAGCGGGACCTACGAGCAGTACTTC
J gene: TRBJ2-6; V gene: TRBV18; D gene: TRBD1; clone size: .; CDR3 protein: CASSPTGGAYGANVLTF; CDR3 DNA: TGTGCCAGCTCACCAACAGGGGGCGCTTATGGGGCCAACGTCCTGACTTTC
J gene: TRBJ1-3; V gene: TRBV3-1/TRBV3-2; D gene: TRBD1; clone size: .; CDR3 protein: CASSQGTGIGNTIYF; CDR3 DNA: TGTGCCAGCAGCCAAGGGACAGGGATTGGAAACACCATATATTTT
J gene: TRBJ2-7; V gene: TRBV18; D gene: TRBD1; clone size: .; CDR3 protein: CASSRQGSYEQYF; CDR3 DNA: TGTGCCAGCTCGCGACAGGGTTCCTACGAGCAGTACTTC
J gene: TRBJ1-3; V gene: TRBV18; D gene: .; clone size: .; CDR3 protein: CASSRDSSGNTIYF; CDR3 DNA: TGTGCCAGCTCACGCGACAGCTCTGGAAACACCATATATTTT
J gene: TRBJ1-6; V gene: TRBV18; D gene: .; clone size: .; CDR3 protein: CASSPEGAGSPLHF; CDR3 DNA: TGTGCCAGCTCACCAGAAGGGGCAGGGTCACCCCTCCACTTT
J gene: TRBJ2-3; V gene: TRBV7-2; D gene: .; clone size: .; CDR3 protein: CASSLNGLFSTDTQYF; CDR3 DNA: TGTGCCAGCAGCTTAAATGGACTCTTTAGCACAGATACGCAGTATTTT
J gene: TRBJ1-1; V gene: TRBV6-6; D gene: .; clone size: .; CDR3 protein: CASSKTDAGTPEAFF; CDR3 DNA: TGTGCCAGCAGCAAAACGGACGCGGGGACCCCTGAAGCTTTCTTT
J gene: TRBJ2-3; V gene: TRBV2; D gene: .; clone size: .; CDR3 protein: CASTIFRDTQYF; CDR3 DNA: TGTGCCAGCACCATCTTTCGGGATACACAGTATTTT
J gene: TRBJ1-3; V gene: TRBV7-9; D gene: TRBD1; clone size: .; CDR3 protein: CASSLGQGSGNTIYF; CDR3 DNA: TGTGCCAGCAGCTTAGGACAGGGCTCTGGAAACACCATATATTTT
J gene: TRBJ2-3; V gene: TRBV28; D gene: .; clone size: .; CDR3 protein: CASSFLFGGTDTQYF; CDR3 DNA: TGTGCCAGCAGTTTTCTTTTCGGGGGCACAGATACGCAGTATTTT
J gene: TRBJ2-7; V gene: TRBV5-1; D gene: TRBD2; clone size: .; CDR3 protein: CASSLGLAVYEQYF; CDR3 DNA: TGCGCCAGCAGCTTGGGACTAGCGGTCTACGAGCAGTACTTC
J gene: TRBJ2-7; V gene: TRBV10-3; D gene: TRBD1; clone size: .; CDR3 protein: CAISEAGGRFYEQYF; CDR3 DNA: TGTGCCATCAGTGAGGCAGGGGGACGCTTCTACGAGCAGTACTTC
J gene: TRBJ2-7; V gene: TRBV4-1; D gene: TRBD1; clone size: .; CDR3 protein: CASSHPGTGVREQYF; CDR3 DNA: TGCGCCAGCAGCCATCCCGGGACAGGGGTTCGGGAGCAGTACTTC
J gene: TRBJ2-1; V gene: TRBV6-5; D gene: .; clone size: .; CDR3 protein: CASSYYETDYNEQFF; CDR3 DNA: TGTGCCAGCAGTTACTACGAGACAGACTACAATGAGCAGTTCTTC